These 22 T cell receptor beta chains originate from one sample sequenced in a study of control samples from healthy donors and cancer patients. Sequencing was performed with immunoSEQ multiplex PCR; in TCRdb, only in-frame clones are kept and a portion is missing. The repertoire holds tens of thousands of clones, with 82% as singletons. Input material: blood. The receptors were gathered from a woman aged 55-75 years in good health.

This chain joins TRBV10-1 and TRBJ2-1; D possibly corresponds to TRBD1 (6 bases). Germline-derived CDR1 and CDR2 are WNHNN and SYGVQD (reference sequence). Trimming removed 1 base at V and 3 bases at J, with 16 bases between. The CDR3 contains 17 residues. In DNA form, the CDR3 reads TGCGCCAGCAGTGAGTTATACAGGGACGGGCTCTACAATGAGCAGTTCTTC. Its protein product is CASSELYRDGLYNEQFF.

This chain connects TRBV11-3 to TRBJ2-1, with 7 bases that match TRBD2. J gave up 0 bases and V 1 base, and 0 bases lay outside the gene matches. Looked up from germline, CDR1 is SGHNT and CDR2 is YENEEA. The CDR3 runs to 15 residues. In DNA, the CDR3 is TGTGCCAGCAGCTTAGGCGGGGGCTCCTACAATGAGCAGTTCTTC. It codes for CASSLGGGSYNEQFF.

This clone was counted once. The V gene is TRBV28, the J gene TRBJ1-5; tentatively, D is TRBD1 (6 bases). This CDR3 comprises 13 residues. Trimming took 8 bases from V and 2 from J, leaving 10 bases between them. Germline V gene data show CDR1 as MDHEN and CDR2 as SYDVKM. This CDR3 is CASQYRGNQPQHF. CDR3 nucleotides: TGTGCCAGCCAATACAGGGGCAATCAGCCCCAGCATTTT.

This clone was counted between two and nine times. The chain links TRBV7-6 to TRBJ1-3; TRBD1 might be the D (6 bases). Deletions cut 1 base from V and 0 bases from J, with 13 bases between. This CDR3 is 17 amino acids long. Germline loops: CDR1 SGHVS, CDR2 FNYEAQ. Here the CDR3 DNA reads TGTGCCAGCAGCTTAGGTGGTAGAGGGGGCTCTGGAAACACCATATATTTT. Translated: CASSLGGRGGSGNTIYF.

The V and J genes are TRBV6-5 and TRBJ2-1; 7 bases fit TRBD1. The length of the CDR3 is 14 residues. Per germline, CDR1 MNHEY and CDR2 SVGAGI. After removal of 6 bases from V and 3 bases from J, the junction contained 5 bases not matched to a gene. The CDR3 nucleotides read TGTGCCAGCAGCGTATACAGGGGCTACAATGAGCAGTTCTTC. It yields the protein CASSVYRGYNEQFF.

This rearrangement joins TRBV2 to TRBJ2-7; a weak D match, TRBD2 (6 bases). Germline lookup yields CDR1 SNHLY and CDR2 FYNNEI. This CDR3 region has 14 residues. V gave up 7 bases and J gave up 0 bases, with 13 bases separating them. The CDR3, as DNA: TGTGCCAGCAAGCTAGCGACGAACTCCTACGAGCAGTACTTC. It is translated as CASKLATNSYEQYF.

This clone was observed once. CDR3 region: CASSSRASATNEKLFF. In DNA, the CDR3 is TGTGCCAGCAGCTCACGGGCGTCTGCAACTAATGAAAAACTGTTTTTT. The chain joins TRBV7-9 to TRBJ1-4; D is unresolved. The CDR3 has 16 residues. Germline loops: CDR1 SEHNR, CDR2 FQNEAQ (reference sequence). Trimming took 4 bases from V and 0 from J, leaving 12 bases between them.

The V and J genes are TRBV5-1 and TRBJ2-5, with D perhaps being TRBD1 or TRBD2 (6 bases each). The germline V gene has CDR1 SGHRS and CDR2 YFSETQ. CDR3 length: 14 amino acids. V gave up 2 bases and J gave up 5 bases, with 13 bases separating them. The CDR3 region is CASSFEGGRETQYF. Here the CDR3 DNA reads TGCGCCAGCAGCTTTGAGGGGGGCCGGGAGACCCAGTACTTC.

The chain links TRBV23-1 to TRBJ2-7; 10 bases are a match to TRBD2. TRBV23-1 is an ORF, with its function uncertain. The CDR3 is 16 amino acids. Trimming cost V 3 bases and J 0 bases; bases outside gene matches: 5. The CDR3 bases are TGCGCCAGCAGTCACCCGCGGACTAGCGGCTCCTACGAGCAGTACTTC. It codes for CASSHPRTSGSYEQYF.

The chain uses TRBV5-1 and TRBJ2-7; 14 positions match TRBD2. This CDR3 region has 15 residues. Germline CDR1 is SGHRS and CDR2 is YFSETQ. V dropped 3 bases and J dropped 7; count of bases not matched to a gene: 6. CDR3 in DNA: TGCGCCAGCAGCTCGACTAGCGGGAGGGCGGGTGAGCAGTACTTC. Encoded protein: CASSSTSGRAGEQYF.

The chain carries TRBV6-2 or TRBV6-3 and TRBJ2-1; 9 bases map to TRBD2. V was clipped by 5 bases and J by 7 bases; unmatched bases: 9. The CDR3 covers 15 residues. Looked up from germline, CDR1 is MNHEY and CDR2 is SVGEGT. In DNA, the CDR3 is TGTGCCAGCAGTGGGGCGGGAGGGCCCCAAAATGAGCAGTTCTTC. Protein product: CASSGAGGPQNEQFF.

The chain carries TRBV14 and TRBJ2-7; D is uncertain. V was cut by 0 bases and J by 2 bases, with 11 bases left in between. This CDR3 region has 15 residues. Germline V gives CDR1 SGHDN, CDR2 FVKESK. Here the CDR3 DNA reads TGTGCCAGCAGCCAAGACGAGGCGATGCCCTACGAGCAGTACTTC. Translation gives CASSQDEAMPYEQYF.

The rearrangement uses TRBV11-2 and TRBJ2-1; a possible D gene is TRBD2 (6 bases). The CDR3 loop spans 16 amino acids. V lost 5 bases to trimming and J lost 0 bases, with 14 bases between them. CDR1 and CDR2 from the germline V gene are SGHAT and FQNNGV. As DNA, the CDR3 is TGTGCCAGCAGCCAACGACTAGGAAGCTCCTACAATGAGCAGTTCTTC. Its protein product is CASSQRLGSSYNEQFF.

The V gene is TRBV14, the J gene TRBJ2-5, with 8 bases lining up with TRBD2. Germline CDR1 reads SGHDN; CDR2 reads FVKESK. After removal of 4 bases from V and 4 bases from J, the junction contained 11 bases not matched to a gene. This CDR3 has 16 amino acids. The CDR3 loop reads CASSPGTGTSGETQYF. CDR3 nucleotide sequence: TGTGCCAGCAGCCCTGGGACTGGAACTAGCGGAGAGACCCAGTACTTC.

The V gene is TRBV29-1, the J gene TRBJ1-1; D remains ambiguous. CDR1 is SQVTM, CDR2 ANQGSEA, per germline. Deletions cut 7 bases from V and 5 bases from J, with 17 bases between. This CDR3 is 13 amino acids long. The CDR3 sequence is CSGWGSGNTEAFF. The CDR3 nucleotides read TGCAGCGGATGGGGTTCGGGGAATACTGAAGCTTTCTTT.

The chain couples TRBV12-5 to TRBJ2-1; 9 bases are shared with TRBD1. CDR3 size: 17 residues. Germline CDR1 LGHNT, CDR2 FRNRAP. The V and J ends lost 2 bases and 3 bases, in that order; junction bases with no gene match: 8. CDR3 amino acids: CASGLSLDRGYYNEQFF. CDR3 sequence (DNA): TGTGCTAGTGGTTTGTCCCTGGACAGGGGCTACTACAATGAGCAGTTCTTC. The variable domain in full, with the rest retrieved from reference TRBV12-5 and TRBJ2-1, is DARVTQTPRHKVTEMGQEVTMRCQPILGHNTVFWYRQTMMQGLELLAYFRNRAPLDDSGMPKDRFSAEMPDATLATLKIQPSEPRDSAVYFCASGLSLDRGYYNEQFFGPGTRLTVL.

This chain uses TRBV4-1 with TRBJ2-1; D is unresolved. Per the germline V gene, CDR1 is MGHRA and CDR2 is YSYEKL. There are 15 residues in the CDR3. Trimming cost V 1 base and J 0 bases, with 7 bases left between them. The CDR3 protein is CASSQVPISYNEQFF. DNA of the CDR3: TGCGCCAGCAGCCAAGTCCCTATCTCCTACAATGAGCAGTTCTTC.

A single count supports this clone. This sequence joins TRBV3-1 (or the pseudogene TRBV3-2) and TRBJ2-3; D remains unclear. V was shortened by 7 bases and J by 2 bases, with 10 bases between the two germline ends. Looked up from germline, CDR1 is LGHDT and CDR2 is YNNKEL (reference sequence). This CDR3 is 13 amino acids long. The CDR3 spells CASTLRNTDTQYF. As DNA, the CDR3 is TGTGCCAGCACTCTGCGGAACACAGATACGCAGTATTTT.

The CDR3 sequence is CASTPRGLAGGPRTDTQYF. In DNA form, the CDR3 reads TGTGCCAGTACCCCCCGGGGGCTAGCGGGGGGACCAAGAACAGATACGCAGTATTTT. The chain combines TRBV19 with TRBJ2-3, with TRBD2 identical over 11 bases. V was pared by 7 bases and J by 3 bases, with 18 bases of the junction left unmatched. Germline-derived CDR1 and CDR2 are LNHDA and SQIVND (reference sequence). There are 19 residues in the CDR3.

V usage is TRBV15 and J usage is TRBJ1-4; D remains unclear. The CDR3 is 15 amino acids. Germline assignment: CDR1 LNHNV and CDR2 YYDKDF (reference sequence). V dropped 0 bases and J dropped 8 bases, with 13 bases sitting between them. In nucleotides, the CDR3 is TGTGCCACCAGCAGAGAGAACGGGTTAGGGGAAAAACTGTTTTTT. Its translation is CATSRENGLGEKLFF.

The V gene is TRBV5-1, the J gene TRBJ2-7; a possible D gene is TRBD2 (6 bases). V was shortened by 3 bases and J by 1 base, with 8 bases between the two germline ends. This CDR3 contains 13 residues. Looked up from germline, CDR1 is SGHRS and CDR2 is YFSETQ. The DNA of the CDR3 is TGCGCCAGCAGCTCTAGCGAGTCCTACGAGCAGTACTTC. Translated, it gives CASSSSESYEQYF.

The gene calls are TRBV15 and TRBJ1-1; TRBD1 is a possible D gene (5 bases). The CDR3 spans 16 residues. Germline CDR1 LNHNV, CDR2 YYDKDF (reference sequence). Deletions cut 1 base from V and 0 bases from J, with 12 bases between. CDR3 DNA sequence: TGTGCCACCAGCAGAGGGGGAAGGGGTATGAACACTGAAGCTTTCTTT. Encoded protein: CATSRGGRGMNTEAFF.